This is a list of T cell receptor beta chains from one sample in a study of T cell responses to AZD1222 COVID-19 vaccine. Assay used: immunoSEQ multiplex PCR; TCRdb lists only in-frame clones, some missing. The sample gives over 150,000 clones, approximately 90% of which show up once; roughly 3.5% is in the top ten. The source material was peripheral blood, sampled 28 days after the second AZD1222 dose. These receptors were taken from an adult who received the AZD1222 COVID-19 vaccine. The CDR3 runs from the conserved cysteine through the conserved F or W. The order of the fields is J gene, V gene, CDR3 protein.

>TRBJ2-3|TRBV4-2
CASSHPPLAGGLTDTQYF
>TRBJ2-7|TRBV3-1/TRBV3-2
CASSKRGGQFYEQYF
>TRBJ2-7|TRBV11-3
CASSKQLSYEQYF
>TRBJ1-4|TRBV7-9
CASSPDSLKLFF
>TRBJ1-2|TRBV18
CASSPAGDVHGDGYTF
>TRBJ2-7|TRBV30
CAWNSGRGTYEQYF
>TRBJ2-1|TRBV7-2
CASSLAGGGEQFF
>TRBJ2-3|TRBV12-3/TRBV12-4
CASREGGKDTQYF
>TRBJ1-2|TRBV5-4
CASSLVGGGYGYTF
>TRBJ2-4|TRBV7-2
CASSPPAGQQNIQYF
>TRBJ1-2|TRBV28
CASSFGRIYGYTF
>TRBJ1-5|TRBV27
CASTGDLSQPQHF
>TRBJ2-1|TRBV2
CASSITGSYYNEQFF
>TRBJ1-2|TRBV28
CASSRTPVSHGYTF
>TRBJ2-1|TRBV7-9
CASSLSSGRNEQFF
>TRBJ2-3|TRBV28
CASRGLAGSGTDTQYF
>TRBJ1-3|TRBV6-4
CASSVGGEIENTIYF
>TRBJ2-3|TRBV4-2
CASSPRDWARTDTQYF
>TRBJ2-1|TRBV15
CATSRGTSGSNEQFF
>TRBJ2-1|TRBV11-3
CASSSRLGEVSYNEQFF
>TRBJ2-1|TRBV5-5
CASTRGPEVYNEQFF
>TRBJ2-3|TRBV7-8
CASSSPGVLARTDTQYF
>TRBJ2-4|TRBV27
CASSPVAKNIQYF
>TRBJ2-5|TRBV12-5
CASGLVLNQETQYF
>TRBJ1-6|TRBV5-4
CASSSGQVDNSPLHF
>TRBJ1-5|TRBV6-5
CASRLWGSNQPQHF
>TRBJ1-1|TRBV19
CASSLRDFRGGTEAFF
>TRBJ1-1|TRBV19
CASSNRGWNTEAFF
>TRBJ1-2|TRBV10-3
CATRDSQNYGYTF
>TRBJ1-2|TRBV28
CATTPPGQGGYTF
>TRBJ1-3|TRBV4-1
CASSQGGGSLGNTIYF
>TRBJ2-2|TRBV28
CASIGLAATGELFF
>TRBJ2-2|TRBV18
CASSSLAPGELFF
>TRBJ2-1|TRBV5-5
CASSLYAGGLHEQFF
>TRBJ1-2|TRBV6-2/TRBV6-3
CASSKTGTDLFGYTF
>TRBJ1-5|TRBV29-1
CSAETGRDQPQHF
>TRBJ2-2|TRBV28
CASSEGNTGELFF
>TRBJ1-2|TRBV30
CAWSFEAGVNYGYTF
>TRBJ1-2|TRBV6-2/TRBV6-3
CASSSVDRANYGYTF
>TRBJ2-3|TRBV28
CASSLPKTDTQYF
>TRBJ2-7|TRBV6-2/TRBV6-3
CASSYPPSASYEQYF
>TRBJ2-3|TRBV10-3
CAISERGSSTDTQYF
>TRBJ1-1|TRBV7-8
CASLRRDSQYLNTEAFF
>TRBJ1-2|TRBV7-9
CASSLIARNYGYTF
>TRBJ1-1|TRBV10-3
CAISEWGEAFF